These 15 T cell receptor beta chains share one sample of origin, sequenced in a study of regulatory T cells in long-lasting Graves disease. Time point in this sample: newly diagnosed GD, antithyroid drugs for less than 3 months. Extracted PBMC RNA gave rise to the TCR library. To make TCR beta libraries, researchers used iRepertoire HTBI primers and Arm-PCR of CDR3 regions. Via MiXCR, TCRdb re-called the multiplex PCR reads, giving one row per CDR3 protein. The repertoire holds fewer than 550,000 distinct CDR3 sequences, with roughly 15% as singletons. A further study also used this sample, focusing on T cells in Graves' hyperthyroidism and ophthalmopathy.

This specimen consisted of peripheral blood mononuclear cells (PBMCs), obtained at new diagnosis, from a patient treated with antithyroid drugs. All receptors derive from a woman in her forties or fifties with Graves disease.

This clonotype was recorded many times. V and J are TRBV18 and TRBJ1-2; 8 bases fit TRBD1. J lost 7 bases, V lost 5 bases, and 9 bases had no gene match. Germline CDR1 reads KGHSH; CDR2 reads LQKENI. The CDR3 length is 14 residues. The CDR3 DNA reads as TGTGCCAGCTCAACGGGGCCAGGGGGCTTTGGCTACACCTTC. This gives the protein CASSTGPGGFGYTF.

This clonotype was detected ten times or more. The rearrangement uses TRBV3-1 and TRBJ2-7, with 7 bases identical to TRBD2. Germline loops: CDR1 LGHDT, CDR2 YNNKEL (reference sequence). V gave up 4 bases and J gave up 0 bases; unmatched junction bases: 18. The CDR3 has 19 amino acids. CDR3 nucleotide sequence: TGTGCCAGCAGCCGCAGCCAAGTGGGGGGGAGTTCAAGCTCCTACGAGCAGTACTTC. Protein sequence: CASSRSQVGGSSSSYEQYF.

This clonotype has a handful of counts. The genes are TRBV5-1 and TRBJ2-1; D is unresolved. Germline CDR1 reads SGHRS; CDR2 reads YFSETQ. The CDR3 is 12 residues long. Deletions cut 5 bases from V and 1 base from J, with 4 bases between. The DNA of the CDR3 is TGCGCCAGCAGAGCTTCCTACAATGAGCAGTTCTTC. Residues: CASRASYNEQFF.

This clonotype was observed many times. This chain uses TRBV6-1 with TRBJ1-1; TRBD1 agrees at 10 bases. The CDR3 length is 15 residues. The germline V gene has CDR1 MNHNS and CDR2 SASEGT. The J segment lost 5 bases and the V segment lost 2 bases, leaving 5 bases of the junction unmatched. As DNA, the CDR3 is TGTGCCAGCAGTGAATTCGAGGGACAGGGGACTGAAGCTTTCTTT. It specifies CASSEFEGQGTEAFF.

This clonotype was detected many times. The junction departs from the called germline gene at one end, perhaps through a read error. This chain connects TRBV7-2 to TRBJ1-1; no clear D gene. From germline, CDR1 is SGHTA and CDR2 FQGNSA. This CDR3 is 15 amino acids long. In DNA, the CDR3 is TGCGCCAGCAGCTTGGAGGCAGCCCTAAACACTGAAGCTTTCTTT. It translates to CASSLEAALNTEAFF.

CDR3 region: CSAARTATNEKLFF. CDR3 bases: TGCAGTGCTGCCCGGACAGCAACTAATGAAAAACTGTTTTTT. The chain is built from TRBV20-1 and TRBJ1-4, with D possibly matching TRBD1 (6 bases). The CDR3 is made up of 14 amino acids. The germline V gene has CDR1 DFQATT and CDR2 SNEGSKA (reference sequence). Trimming took 5 bases from V and 0 from J, leaving 10 bases between them.

This clonotype has at least ten counts. The chain couples TRBV3-1 to TRBJ1-2; a weak D match, TRBD1 (6 bases). The CDR3 extends over 16 amino acids. V gave up 0 bases and J gave up 1 base, with 12 bases separating them. CDR1 is LGHDT, CDR2 YNNKEL, per germline (reference sequence). The CDR3 is CASSQEAGQFNYGYTF. The CDR3, as DNA: TGTGCCAGCAGCCAAGAGGCAGGACAGTTTAACTATGGCTACACCTTC.

This clonotype was recorded at least ten times. V is TRBV27 and J is TRBJ1-1, with 9 bases fitting TRBD1. The CDR3 spans 16 residues. Germline V gene lookup returns CDR1 MNHEY and CDR2 SMNVEV (reference sequence). V gave up 5 bases and J gave up 2 bases; unmatched junction bases: 9. This CDR3 is CASSLQDRGTNTEAFF. CDR3 coding DNA: TGTGCCAGCAGTCTCCAGGACAGGGGCACTAACACTGAAGCTTTCTTT.

The table lists this clonotype with many counts. This rearrangement joins TRBV12-3 or TRBV12-4 to TRBJ2-2; D gene unclear. V lost 3 bases and J lost 3, with 2 bases in between. The CDR3 has 12 residues. CDR3 amino acids: CASSFDTGELFF. In nucleotides, the CDR3 is TGTGCCAGCAGTTTTGACACCGGGGAGCTGTTTTTT.

This clonotype appeared a few times. V gene TRBV5-1 combines with J gene TRBJ1-1; TRBD1 agrees at 7 bases. Per germline, CDR1 SGHRS and CDR2 YFSETQ. The ends lost 1 base at V and 4 bases at J; junction bases unmatched: 4. The CDR3 runs to 14 residues. CDR3 nucleotides: TGCGCCAGCAGCTTGACAGGGGACAGCACTGAAGCTTTCTTT. Its translation: CASSLTGDSTEAFF.

The sample holds many counts of this clonotype. The chain couples TRBV6-1 to TRBJ1-1, with D unresolved. Trimming cost V 1 base and J 7 bases, with 7 bases left between them. Germline V gene lookup returns CDR1 MNHNS and CDR2 SASEGT. The CDR3 extends over 12 amino acids. CDR3 sequence: CASSEGTGEAFF. CDR3 sequence (DNA): TGTGCCAGCAGTGAAGGGACGGGTGAAGCTTTCTTT.

Regarding this clonotype: A much larger clone differs by one base, so this may be a read error. The gene calls are TRBV11-2 and TRBJ2-5, with 9 bases lining up with TRBD2. Germline CDR1 is SGHAT and CDR2 is FQNNGV. The CDR3 runs to 17 residues. V lost 1 base and J lost 2; bases outside the gene matches: 8. The CDR3 loop is CASSLGTSEGTQETQYF. The CDR3 DNA is TGTGCCAGCAGCTTAGGGACTAGCGAGGGTACTCAAGAGACCCAGTACTTC. Combining the CDR3 with reference TRBV11-2 and TRBJ2-5 gives the whole variable domain EAGVAQSPRYKIIEKRQSVAFWCNPISGHATLYWYQQILGQGPKLLIQFQNNGVVDDSQLPKDRFSAERLKGVDSTLKIQPAKLEDSAVYLCASSLGTSEGTQETQYFGPGTRLLVL.

The rearrangement links TRBV2 to TRBJ1-1, with TRBD1 as a possible D gene (5 bases). CDR3 length: 11 residues. Trimming removed 5 bases from V and 10 bases from J, with 11 bases in between. Germline CDR1 SNHLY, CDR2 FYNNEI. Here the CDR3 DNA reads TGTGCCAGCAGTCCCGGGACGGTAGCTTTCTTT. Its protein product is CASSPGTVAFF.

This clonotype was counted many times. In DNA, the CDR3 is TGTGCCAGCAGCCATCCGGGGGACTCCATCTACAATGAGCAGTTCTTC. This gives the protein CASSHPGDSIYNEQFF. The chain combines TRBV3-1 with TRBJ2-1, with D possibly TRBD2 on 6 matching bases. Per the germline V gene, CDR1 is LGHDT and CDR2 is YNNKEL (reference sequence). The V end was cut by 3 bases, the J end by 3 bases, with 15 bases between. The CDR3 is made up of 16 amino acids.

As to this clonotype: This may arise from a read error, as a much more abundant clone is one base away. The V call is TRBV10-3, the J call TRBJ1-5; no clear D gene. CDR1 ENHRY and CDR2 SYGVKD come from the germline V gene. The CDR3 extends over 18 amino acids. V gave up 3 bases and J gave up 7 bases, with 25 bases separating them. The CDR3 region has the DNA TGTGCCATCAGTGATTTAGCTTATGTATTCGGAAGTGGGCAGCCCCAGCATTTT. Its translation is CAISDLAYVFGSGQPQHF.